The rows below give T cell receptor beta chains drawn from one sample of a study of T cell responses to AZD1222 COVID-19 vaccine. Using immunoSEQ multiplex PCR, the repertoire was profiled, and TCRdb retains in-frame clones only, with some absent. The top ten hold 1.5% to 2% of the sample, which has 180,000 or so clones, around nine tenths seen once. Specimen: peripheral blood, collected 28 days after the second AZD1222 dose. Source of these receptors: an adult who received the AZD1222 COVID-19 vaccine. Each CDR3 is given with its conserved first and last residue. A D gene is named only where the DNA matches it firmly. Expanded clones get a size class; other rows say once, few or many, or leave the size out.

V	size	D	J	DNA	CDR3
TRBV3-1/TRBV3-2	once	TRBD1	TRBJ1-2	TGTGCCAGCAGCCAAGGCCCCAGGGGGCTAGGCTATGGCTACACCTTC	CASSQGPRGLGYGYTF
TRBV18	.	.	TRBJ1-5	TGTGCCAGCTCAGAAGCGTACGGTCGCAATCAGCCCCAGCATTTT	CASSEAYGRNQPQHF
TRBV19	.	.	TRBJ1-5	TGTGCCACCACCGACATTCTCGGTCAGCCCCAGCATTTT	CATTDILGQPQHF
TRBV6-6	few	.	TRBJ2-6	TGTGCCAGCAGTTACCCCGGACTTAGGGGGGCCAACGTCCTGACTTTC	CASSYPGLRGANVLTF
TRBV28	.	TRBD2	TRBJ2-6	TGTGCCAGCAGTTTTCCGGGGGGCTCTGGGGCCAACGTCCTGACTTTC	CASSFPGGSGANVLTF
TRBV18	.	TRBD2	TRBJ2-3	TGTGCCAGCTCACCCTCGGACCAGGAGCGGGGGGGCAATACGCAGTATTTT	CASSPSDQERGGNTQYF
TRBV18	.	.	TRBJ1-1	TGTGCCAGCTCACCAGGTCCGTCGCGGGACACTGAAGCTTTCTTT	CASSPGPSRDTEAFF
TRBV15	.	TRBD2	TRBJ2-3	TGTGCCACCAGCAGAGAGGCTAGCGGGGGTCGCACAGATACGCAGTATTTT	CATSREASGGRTDTQYF
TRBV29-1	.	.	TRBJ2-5	TGCAGCGTTGATGGCCGAAGGGAGACCCAGTACTTC	CSVDGRRETQYF
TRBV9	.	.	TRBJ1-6	TGTGCCAGCAGCGTAGCATCGGGGGGCAGGTCACCCCTCCACTTT	CASSVASGGRSPLHF
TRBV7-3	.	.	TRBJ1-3	TGTGCCAGCAGGTCGGGGGGCGGAAACACCATATATTTT	CASRSGGGNTIYF
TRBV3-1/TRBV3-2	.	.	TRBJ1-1	TGTGCCAGCAGCCAAGGATTTCGTCCTGAAGCTTTCTTT	CASSQGFRPEAFF
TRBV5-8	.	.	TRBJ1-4	TGTGCCAGCAGCCCGGACAGCGTCGATGAAAAACTGTTTTTT	CASSPDSVDEKLFF
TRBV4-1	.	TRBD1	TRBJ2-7	TGCGCCAGCAGCCACCCGGGACAGGGTACCTACGAGCAGTACTTC	CASSHPGQGTYEQYF
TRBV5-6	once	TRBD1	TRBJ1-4	TGTGCCAGCAGCCTGGCCGGACAGGGCGTTGAAAAACTGTTTTTT	CASSLAGQGVEKLFF
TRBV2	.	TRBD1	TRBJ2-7	TGTGCCAGCAGGGGGTATTTAGGGGGCAGCGCCTACGAGCAGTACTTC	CASRGYLGGSAYEQYF
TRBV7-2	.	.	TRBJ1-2	TGTGCCAGCAGCCCAGGGACGGAGTTCTATGGCTACACCTTC	CASSPGTEFYGYTF
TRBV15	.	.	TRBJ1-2	TGTGCCACCAGCGCAGACGTTAGCTATGGCTACACCTTC	CATSADVSYGYTF
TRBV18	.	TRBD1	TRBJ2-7	TGTGCCAGCTCAGGGGACAGGGGATTCTACGAGCAGTACTTC	CASSGDRGFYEQYF
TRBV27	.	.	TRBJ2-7	TGTGCCAGCAGTTCATCCAAACTAAAGCAGTACTTC	CASSSSKLKQYF
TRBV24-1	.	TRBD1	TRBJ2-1	TGTGCCACCAGTGAAGCGGGACAGGGGGCCAATGAGCAGTTCTTC	CATSEAGQGANEQFF
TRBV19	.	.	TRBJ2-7	TGTGCCACCAGTGAGACAGGCGACGAGCAGTACTTC	CATSETGDEQYF
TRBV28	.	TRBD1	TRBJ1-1	TGTGCCAGCAGTTTGACCGAGGGGGCAGGGAACACTGAAGCTTTCTTT	CASSLTEGAGNTEAFF
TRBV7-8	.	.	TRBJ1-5	TGTGCCAGCAGCCCAGTGGGTTTCCAGCGGAATCAGCCCCAGCATTTT	CASSPVGFQRNQPQHF
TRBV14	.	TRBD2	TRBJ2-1	TGTGCCAGCAGCCCGTTCGGGGGACTAGCGGGTTACAATGAGCAGTTCTTC	CASSPFGGLAGYNEQFF
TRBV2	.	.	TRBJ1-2	TGTGCCAGCAGTGAAGCGCGGGTAGGGAGCTATGGCTACACCTTC	CASSEARVGSYGYTF
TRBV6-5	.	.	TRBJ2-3	TGTGCCAGCAGCGGGCTAAATACGCAGTATTTT	CASSGLNTQYF
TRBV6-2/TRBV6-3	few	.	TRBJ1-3	TGTGCCAGCAGCATACGGCCGGGGGGAACTGGAAACACCATATATTTT	CASSIRPGGTGNTIYF
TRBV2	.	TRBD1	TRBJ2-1	TGTGCCAGCGTGGCGACAGGGTCCCCTGAGCAGTTCTTC	CASVATGSPEQFF
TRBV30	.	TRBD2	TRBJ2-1	TGTGCCTGGAGTGGGGGAGGGAATGAGCAGTTCTTC	CAWSGGGNEQFF
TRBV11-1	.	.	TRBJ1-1	TGTGCCAGCTCCCGCCGGGGTAGCACTGAAGCTTTCTTT	CASSRRGSTEAFF
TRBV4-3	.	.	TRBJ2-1	TGCGCCAGCAGCCAAGTTCTCCAGGGTTCCTACAATGAGCAGTTCTTC	CASSQVLQGSYNEQFF
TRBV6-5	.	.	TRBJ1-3	TGTGCCAGCAGTTACGTCGGGTCCTCTGGAAACACCATATATTTT	CASSYVGSSGNTIYF
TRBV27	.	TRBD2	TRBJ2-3	TGTGCCAGCAGTTTAAGAGGACTAGCGGATACGCAGTATTTT	CASSLRGLADTQYF
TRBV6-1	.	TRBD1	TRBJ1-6	TGTGCCAGCAGTGAGGGACAGGGTTTAAGCTCCTATAATTCACCCCTCCACTTT	CASSEGQGLSSYNSPLHF
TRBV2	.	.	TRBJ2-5	TGTGCCAGCAGTGATTACGGTATCCAAGAGACCCAGTACTTC	CASSDYGIQETQYF
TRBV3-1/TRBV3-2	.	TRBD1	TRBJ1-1	TGTGCCACCTCAACGACAGGGAGAACTGAAGCTTTCTTT	CATSTTGRTEAFF
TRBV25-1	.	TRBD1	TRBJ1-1	TGTGCCAGCAGTGACTACCGACAGGGGAAGGCTTTCTTT	CASSDYRQGKAFF
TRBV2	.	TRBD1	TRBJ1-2	TGTGCCAGCAGTGAGGAGGCTGGGACAGGACCTAACTATGGCTACACCTTC	CASSEEAGTGPNYGYTF
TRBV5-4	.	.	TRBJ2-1	TGTGCCAGCAGCGCACGGTTTTCCGCGAATGAGCAGTTCTTC	CASSARFSANEQFF
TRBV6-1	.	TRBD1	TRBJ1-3	TGTGCCAGCAGTGCACAGGGGGCGAGTCTAGGTGGAAACACCATATATTTT	CASSAQGASLGGNTIYF
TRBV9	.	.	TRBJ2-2	TGTGCCAGCAGCGTAGGGCAGACGCCCGGGGAGCTGTTTTTT	CASSVGQTPGELFF
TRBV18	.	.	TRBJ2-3	TGTGCCAGCTCCGACCGACAGGCTAGCACAGATACGCAGTATTTT	CASSDRQASTDTQYF
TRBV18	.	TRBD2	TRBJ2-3	TGTGCCAGCTCACCACTAGTCAGCGGGACCTCCACAGATACGCAGTATTTT	CASSPLVSGTSTDTQYF